The present TCR beta chain was sequenced within a study of blood T cells in healthy people across ages. Study details: In model experiments, template switching was able to capture about one barcoded beta molecule for every two T cells that were present.

Study-wide results and caveats: Shifts in expanded clonotypes may have been confounded by donor CMV status, which was unknown. Getting older went along with TCR beta diversity per million T cells dropping roughly linearly.

PCR was performed a second time for about 7 to 11 cycles using a sample-barcoded 5' primer and a J-beta primer mix. Each cDNA molecule received a tag from a template-switch adaptor that had 12 random nucleotides. TCRdb ran MiXCR on the 5' RACE reads and lists one entry per CDR3 protein. In the table there are hundreds of thousands of distinct CDR3 sequences, roughly 41% of which are singletons. Trimming stripped 4 bases from V and 4 bases from J, with 17 bases between. From germline, CDR1 is SNHLY and CDR2 FYNNEI. This CDR3 comprises 16 residues. Ten or more counts support this clonotype. What it binds is not known.

J is TRBJ1-5 and V is TRBV2; the D gene is possibly TRBD1 (6 bases). This sequence originates from a man at least 80 years old in good health. Sequences were obtained from blood. The chain's CDR3 is CASSAQQGGGNQPQHF. For the CDR3, the DNA is TGTGCCAGCAGTGCCCAACAGGGAGGGGGAAATCAGCCCCAGCATTTT.